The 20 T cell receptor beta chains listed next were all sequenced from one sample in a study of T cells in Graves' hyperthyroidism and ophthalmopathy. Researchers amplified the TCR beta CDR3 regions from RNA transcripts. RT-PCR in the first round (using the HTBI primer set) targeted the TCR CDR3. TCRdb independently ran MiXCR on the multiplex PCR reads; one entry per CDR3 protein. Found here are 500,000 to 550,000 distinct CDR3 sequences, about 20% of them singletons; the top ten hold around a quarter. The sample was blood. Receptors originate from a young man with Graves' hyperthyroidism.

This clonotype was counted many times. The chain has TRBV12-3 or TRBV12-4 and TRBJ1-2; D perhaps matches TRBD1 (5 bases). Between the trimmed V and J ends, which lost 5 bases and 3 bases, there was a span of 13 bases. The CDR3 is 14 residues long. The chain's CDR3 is CASSAAWGDYGYTF. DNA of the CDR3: TGTGCCAGCAGTGCTGCCTGGGGGGACTATGGCTACACCTTC.

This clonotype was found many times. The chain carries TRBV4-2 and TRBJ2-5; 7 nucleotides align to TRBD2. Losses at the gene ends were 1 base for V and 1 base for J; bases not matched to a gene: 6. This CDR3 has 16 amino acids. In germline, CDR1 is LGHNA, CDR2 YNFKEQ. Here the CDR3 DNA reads TGTGCCAGCAGCCAAGTGGGGGGAGGGAGCCAAGAGACCCAGTACTTC. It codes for CASSQVGGGSQETQYF.

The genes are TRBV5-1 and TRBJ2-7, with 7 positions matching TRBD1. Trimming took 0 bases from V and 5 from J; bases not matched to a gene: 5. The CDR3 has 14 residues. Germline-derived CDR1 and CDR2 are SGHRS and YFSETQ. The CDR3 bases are TGCGCCAGCAGCTTGGTCGACAGGGCGAACGAGCAGTACTTC. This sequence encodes CASSLVDRANEQYF.

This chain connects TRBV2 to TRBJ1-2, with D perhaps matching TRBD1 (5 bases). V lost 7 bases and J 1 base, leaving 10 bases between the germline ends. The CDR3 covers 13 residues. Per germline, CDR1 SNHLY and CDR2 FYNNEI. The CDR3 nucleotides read TGTGCCAGCAACCGGGACCGTAACTATGGCTACACCTTC. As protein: CASNRDRNYGYTF.

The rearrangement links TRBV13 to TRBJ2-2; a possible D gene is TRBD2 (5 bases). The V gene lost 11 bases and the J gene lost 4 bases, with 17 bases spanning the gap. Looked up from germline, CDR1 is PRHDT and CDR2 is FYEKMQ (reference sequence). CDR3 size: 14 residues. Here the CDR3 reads CAARRGIGTGELFF. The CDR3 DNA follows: TGTGCCGCCAGAAGAGGGATCGGCACCGGGGAGCTGTTTTTT.

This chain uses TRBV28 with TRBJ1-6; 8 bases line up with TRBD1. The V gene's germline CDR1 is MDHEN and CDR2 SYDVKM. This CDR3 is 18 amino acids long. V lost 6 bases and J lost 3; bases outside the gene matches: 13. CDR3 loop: CASSLGQGGRHYNSPLHF. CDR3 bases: TGTGCCAGCAGCCTCGGACAGGGAGGGAGGCACTATAATTCACCCCTCCACTTT.

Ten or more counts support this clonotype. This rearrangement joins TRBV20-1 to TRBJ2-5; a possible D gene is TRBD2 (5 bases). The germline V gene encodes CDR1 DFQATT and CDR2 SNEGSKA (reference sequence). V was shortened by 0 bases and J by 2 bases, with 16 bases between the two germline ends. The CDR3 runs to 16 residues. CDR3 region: CSARDVEGWEQETQYF. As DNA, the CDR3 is TGCAGTGCTAGAGATGTAGAGGGCTGGGAGCAAGAGACCCAGTACTTC.

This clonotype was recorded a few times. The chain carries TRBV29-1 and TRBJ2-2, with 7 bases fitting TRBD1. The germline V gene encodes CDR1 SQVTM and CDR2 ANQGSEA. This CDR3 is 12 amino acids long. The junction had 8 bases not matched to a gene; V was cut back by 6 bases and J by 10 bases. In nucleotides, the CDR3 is TGCAGCGTATCCAGGGGGTACGAGGAGCTGTTTTTT. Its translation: CSVSRGYEELFF.

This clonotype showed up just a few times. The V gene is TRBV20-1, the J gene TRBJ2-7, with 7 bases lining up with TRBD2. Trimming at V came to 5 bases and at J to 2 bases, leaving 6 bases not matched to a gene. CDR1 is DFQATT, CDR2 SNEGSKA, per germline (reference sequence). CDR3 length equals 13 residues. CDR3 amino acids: CSAHSAGTYEQYF. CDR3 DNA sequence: TGCAGTGCTCACTCAGCGGGGACCTACGAGCAGTACTTC.

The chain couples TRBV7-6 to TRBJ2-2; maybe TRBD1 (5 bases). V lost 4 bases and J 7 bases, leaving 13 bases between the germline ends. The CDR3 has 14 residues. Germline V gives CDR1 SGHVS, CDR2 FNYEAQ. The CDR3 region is CASSSFKGYGELFF. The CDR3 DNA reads TGTGCCAGCAGCTCCTTTAAGGGGTACGGGGAGCTGTTTTTT.

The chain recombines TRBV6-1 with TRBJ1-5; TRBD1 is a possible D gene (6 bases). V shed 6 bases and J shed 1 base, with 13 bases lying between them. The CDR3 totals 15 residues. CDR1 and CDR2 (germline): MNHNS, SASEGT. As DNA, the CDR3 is TGTGCCAGCAGCTCACGGGGGGGCAGCAATCAGCCCCAGCATTTT. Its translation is CASSSRGGSNQPQHF.

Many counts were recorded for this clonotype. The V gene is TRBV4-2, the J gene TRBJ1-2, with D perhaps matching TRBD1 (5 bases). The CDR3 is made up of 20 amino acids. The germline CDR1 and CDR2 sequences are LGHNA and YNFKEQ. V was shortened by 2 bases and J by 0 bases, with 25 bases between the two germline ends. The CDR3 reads CASSQSGLEANPGANYGYTF. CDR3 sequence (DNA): TGTGCCAGCAGCCAATCAGGCCTAGAAGCCAACCCGGGGGCTAACTATGGCTACACCTTC.

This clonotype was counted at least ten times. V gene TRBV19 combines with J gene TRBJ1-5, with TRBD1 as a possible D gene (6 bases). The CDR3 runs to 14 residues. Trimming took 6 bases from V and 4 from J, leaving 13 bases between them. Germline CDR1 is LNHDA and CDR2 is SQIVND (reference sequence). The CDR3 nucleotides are TGTGCCAGTAGCCCAGGACAGACTAATCAGCCCCAGCATTTT. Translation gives CASSPGQTNQPQHF.

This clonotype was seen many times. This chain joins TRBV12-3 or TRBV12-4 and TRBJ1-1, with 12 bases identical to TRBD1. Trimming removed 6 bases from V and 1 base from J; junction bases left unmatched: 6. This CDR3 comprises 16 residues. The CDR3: CASRLGTGGANTEAFF. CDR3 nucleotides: TGTGCCAGCAGACTCGGGACAGGGGGCGCGAACACTGAAGCTTTCTTT.

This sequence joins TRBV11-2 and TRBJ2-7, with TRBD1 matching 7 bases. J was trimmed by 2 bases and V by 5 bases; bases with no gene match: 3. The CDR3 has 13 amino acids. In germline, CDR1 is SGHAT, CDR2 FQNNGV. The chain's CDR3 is CASSLQGAYEQYV. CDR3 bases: TGTGCCAGCAGCCTCCAGGGGGCCTACGAGCAGTACGTC.

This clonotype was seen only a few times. In DNA, the CDR3 is TGTGCCAGCACCAACCTCGGGGGGTCGAACACCGGGGAGCTGTTTTTT. This codes for CASTNLGGSNTGELFF. The chain is built from TRBV11-2 and TRBJ2-2, with TRBD2 matching 7 bases. CDR1 and CDR2 from the germline V gene are SGHAT and FQNNGV. The CDR3 has 16 residues. Trimming removed 7 bases from V and 0 bases from J; junction bases left unmatched: 8.

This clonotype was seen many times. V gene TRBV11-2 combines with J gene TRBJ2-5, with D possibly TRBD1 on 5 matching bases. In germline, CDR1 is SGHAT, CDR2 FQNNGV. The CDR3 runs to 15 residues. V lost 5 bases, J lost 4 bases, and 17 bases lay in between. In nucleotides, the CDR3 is TGTGCCAGCAGCCGTGGCAGGGCAGAACGAGAGACCCAGTACTTC. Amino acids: CASSRGRAERETQYF.

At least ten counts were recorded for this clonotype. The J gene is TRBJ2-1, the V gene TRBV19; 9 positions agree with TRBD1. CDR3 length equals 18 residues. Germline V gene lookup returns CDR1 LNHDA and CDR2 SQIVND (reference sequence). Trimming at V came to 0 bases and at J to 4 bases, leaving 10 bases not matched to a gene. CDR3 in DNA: TGTGCCAGTAGTATAGATGGGGGGGAAGGACAGGGGTACAATGAGCAGTTCTTC. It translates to CASSIDGGEGQGYNEQFF. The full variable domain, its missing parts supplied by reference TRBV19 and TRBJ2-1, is DGGITQSPKYLFRKEGQNVTLSCEQNLNHDAMYWYRQDPGQGLRLIYYSQIVNDFQKGDIAEGYSVSREKKESFPLTVTSAQKNPTAFYLCASSIDGGEGQGYNEQFFGPGTRLTVL.

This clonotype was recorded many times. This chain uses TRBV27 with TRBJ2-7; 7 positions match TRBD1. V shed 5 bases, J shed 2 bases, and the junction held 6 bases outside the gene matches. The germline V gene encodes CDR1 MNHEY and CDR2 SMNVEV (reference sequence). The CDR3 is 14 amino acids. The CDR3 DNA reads TGTGCCAGCAGTCCGGGACAGAATGCCTACGAGCAGTACTTC. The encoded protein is CASSPGQNAYEQYF.

The CDR3 loop is CASSLTRGLAGGYYEQYF. CDR3 bases: TGTGCCAGCAGCCTCACACGGGGACTAGCGGGGGGATACTACGAGCAGTACTTC. The rearrangement links TRBV12-3 or TRBV12-4 to TRBJ2-7; TRBD2 matches 15 bases. J lost 3 bases, V lost 6 bases, and 12 bases had no gene match. This CDR3 is 18 amino acids long.